The 27 T cell receptor beta chains in this list originate from one sample, sequenced in a study of blood T cells in healthy people across ages. Alongside a J-beta primer mix, a sample-barcoded 5' primer served in a second PCR lasting about 7 to 12 cycles. Using its own MiXCR run on the 5' RACE reads, TCRdb lists one record per CDR3 protein. The repertoire has 700,000 to 850,000 distinct CDR3 sequences, less than 70% of them found once; the top ten carry roughly 40%. Input material: blood. The receptors shown here come from a man older than 75 in good health.

This clonotype was seen more than once but under ten times. The chain recombines TRBV10-1 with TRBJ2-1, with TRBD2 matching 10 bases. Germline values: CDR1 WNHNN, CDR2 SYGVQD (reference sequence). The CDR3 extends over 14 amino acids. The V segment lost 8 bases and the J segment 10 bases; nucleotides outside the gene matches: 11. This CDR3 is CASPGTSVGEEQFF. In DNA, the CDR3 is TGCGCCAGCCCAGGGACTAGCGTGGGTGAGGAGCAGTTCTTC.

This clonotype appeared a few times. This chain links TRBV7-9 with TRBJ1-2, with D perhaps TRBD1 (5 bases). Germline assignment: CDR1 SEHNR and CDR2 FQNEAQ (reference sequence). V lost 5 bases to trimming and J lost 7 bases, with 14 bases between them. CDR3 length equals 13 residues. This chain's CDR3 is CASSPEGPSGYTF. As DNA, the CDR3 is TGTGCCAGCAGCCCGGAGGGGCCGAGTGGCTACACCTTC.

This clonotype was counted a few times. The genes are TRBV5-1 and TRBJ1-2, with D unclear. Between the trimmed V and J ends, which lost 0 bases and 6 bases, there was a span of 12 bases. Germline-derived CDR1 and CDR2 are SGHRS and YFSETQ. The CDR3 is 14 amino acids. The CDR3 DNA sequence: TGCGCCAGCAGCTTGGGGACGATGGGGAATGGCTACACCTTC. As protein: CASSLGTMGNGYTF.

V gene TRBV9 combines with J gene TRBJ2-3; 12 bases map to TRBD2. The trim removed 4 bases at V and 0 bases at J, leaving 9 bases unmatched. CDR1 and CDR2 from the germline V gene are SGDLS and YYNGEE. The CDR3 length is 18 residues. CDR3 DNA: TGTGCCAGCAGCCCTCGGACTAGCGGGAACCCTAGCACAGATACGCAGTATTTT. It translates to CASSPRTSGNPSTDTQYF.

The rearrangement joins TRBV7-2 to TRBJ2-3; no definite D call. The CDR3 runs to 14 residues. Germline V lookup: CDR1 SGHTA, CDR2 FQGNSA. The V and J ends lost 5 bases and 14 bases respectively, with 23 bases between them. CDR3 DNA sequence: TGTGCCAGCAGCCAGCCTGGATCGCACAGATACGCGTATTTT. The encoded protein is CASSQPGSHRYAYF.

The sample holds one count of this clonotype. The chain employs TRBV6-5 and TRBJ1-4; no firm D call. The V end lost 2 bases, the J end lost 8 bases, and 9 bases lay between the germline ends. CDR3 size: 13 residues. The germline CDR1 and CDR2 sequences are MNHEY and SVGAGI. In DNA form, the CDR3 reads TGTGCCAGCAGTTACCTCTTAAGGGAAAAACTGTTTTTT. Its protein is CASSYLLREKLFF.

The J gene is TRBJ2-1, the V gene TRBV7-6, with 8 bases matching TRBD2. V shed 5 bases, J shed 5 bases, and the junction held 8 bases outside the gene matches. CDR1 SGHVS and CDR2 FNYEAQ come from the germline V gene. This CDR3 region has 15 residues. CDR3 region: CASSPPGLDDNEQFF. Written as DNA, the CDR3 is TGTGCCAGCAGCCCTCCGGGACTAGATGACAATGAGCAGTTCTTC.

The genes are TRBV6-5 and TRBJ2-3; TRBD2 aligns across 9 bases. The junction had 28 bases not matched to a gene; V was cut back by 4 bases and J by 14 bases. Per germline, CDR1 MNHEY and CDR2 SVGAGI. The CDR3 loop spans 19 amino acids. The CDR3 loop is CASSFRGLTSGGGHRYAYF. The CDR3 nucleotides are TGTGCCAGCAGTTTTAGGGGTCTGACTAGCGGAGGTGGGCACAGATACGCGTATTTT.

In this sample, this clonotype turned up a few times. One junction end disagrees with the germline gene, perhaps due to a read error. The chain's CDR3 is CASTLGGSQETQYF. The CDR3 DNA is TGCGCCAGCACCTTGGGAGGGAGTCAAGAGACCCAGTACTTC. The chain combines TRBV5-1 with TRBJ2-5, with 7 bases lining up with TRBD2. The CDR3 has 14 amino acids. Germline values: CDR1 SGHRS, CDR2 YFSETQ.

The rearrangement joins TRBV6-5 to TRBJ1-1; no firm D call. CDR1 and CDR2 from the germline V gene are MNHEY and SVGAGI. The CDR3 loop spans 15 amino acids. With 0 bases removed from V and 0 bases from J, the gap between germline ends came to 8 bases. CDR3 coding DNA: TGTGCCAGCAGTTACTCCCAGTATTTGAACACTGAAGCTTTCTTT. Amino acids: CASSYSQYLNTEAFF.

The CDR3, as DNA: TGTGCCACCAGTGATTCACCCAGGGGGCTTTGGGAGACCCAGTACTTC. This gives the protein CATSDSPRGLWETQYF. This rearrangement joins TRBV24-1 to TRBJ2-7, with 8 bases aligning to TRBD1. The end of the DNA aligns better with TRBJ2-5, so the J call may be wrong. Looked up from germline, CDR1 is KGHDR and CDR2 is SFDVKD. The CDR3 is 16 amino acids.

V gene TRBV4-2 combines with J gene TRBJ2-3; maybe TRBD1 (5 bases). The V end lost 1 base, the J end lost 6 bases, and 14 bases lay between the germline ends. The CDR3 runs 15 residues. Germline V gene sequence: CDR1 LGHNA, CDR2 YNFKEQ. The CDR3 coding sequence is TGTGCCAGCAGCCAAGTGGGGCAGATGACGGATACGCAGTATTTT. Translation gives CASSQVGQMTDTQYF.

This clonotype appeared a few times. The J gene is TRBJ1-2, the V gene TRBV10-3; D perhaps matches TRBD1 (6 bases). The CDR3 totals 13 residues. V gave up 10 bases and J gave up 3 bases, with 15 bases separating them. Germline V gives CDR1 ENHRY, CDR2 SYGVKD. Here the CDR3 reads CATGEDSYYGYTF. The CDR3 region has the DNA TGTGCCACCGGGGAGGACAGCTACTATGGCTACACCTTC.

This rearrangement joins TRBV11-2 to TRBJ2-5; TRBD2 aligns across 10 bases. The CDR3 has 14 residues. The trim removed 6 bases at V and 5 bases at J, leaving 6 bases unmatched. Germline lookup yields CDR1 SGHAT and CDR2 FQNNGV. The CDR3 loop is CASSRSGRGETQYF. The CDR3 bases are TGTGCCAGCAGTCGAAGCGGGAGGGGGGAGACCCAGTACTTC.

V and J are TRBV29-1 and TRBJ2-5; D is uncertain. Trimming pared 4 bases from V and 5 bases from J, leaving 17 bases between. The CDR3 is 14 amino acids. The germline CDR1 and CDR2 sequences are SQVTM and ANQGSEA. The CDR3 protein is CSVAGRARWETQYF. The CDR3 DNA follows: TGCAGCGTTGCTGGTAGGGCGCGGTGGGAGACCCAGTACTTC.

This clonotype has just one count. The CDR3 nucleotides read TGCAGTGCTTCCAGACGGCGACAGGGTTTAGGGCGGGAGCCCGACGAGCAGTACTTC. Amino acids: CSASRRRQGLGREPDEQYF. The chain has TRBV20-1 and TRBJ2-7, with D perhaps TRBD1 or TRBD2 (7 bases each). The length of the CDR3 is 19 residues. Germline CDR1 reads DFQATT; CDR2 reads SNEGSKA (reference sequence). V was cut by 5 bases and J by 5 bases, with 34 bases left in between.

The chain recombines TRBV20-1 with TRBJ2-1; 14 nucleotides match TRBD2. CDR1 is DFQATT and CDR2 is SNEGSKA in the germline V gene (reference sequence). Trimming cost V 1 base and J 6 bases; bases outside gene matches: 8. This CDR3 is built from 17 residues. In nucleotides, the CDR3 is TGCAGTGCTAGAGTTGGGACTAGCGGGAGAGGGGGCAATGAGCAGTTCTTC. This sequence encodes CSARVGTSGRGGNEQFF.

This chain connects TRBV5-4 to TRBJ2-3; no reliable D call. The germline V gene encodes CDR1 SGHNT and CDR2 YYREEE (reference sequence). The CDR3 is made up of 15 amino acids. Trimming removed 2 bases from V and 8 bases from J, with 18 bases in between. The CDR3 DNA follows: TGTGCCAGCAGCTTAAAGGAGCCCCTCCGGGCTACGCAGTATTTT. As protein: CASSLKEPLRATQYF.

V and J are TRBV7-2 and TRBJ2-7; TRBD1 might be the D (6 bases). Germline V gives CDR1 SGHTA, CDR2 FQGNSA. The CDR3 contains 15 residues. Trimming left V 4 bases short and J 3 bases short, with 16 bases between. This chain's CDR3 is CASSSTLRGFYEQYF. In DNA form, the CDR3 reads TGTGCCAGCAGCTCCACCCTCAGGGGATTCTACGAGCAGTACTTC.

V usage is TRBV20-1 and J usage is TRBJ2-1; 10 nucleotides line up with TRBD2. Trimming at V came to 4 bases and at J to 8 bases, leaving 5 bases not matched to a gene. The CDR3 consists of 13 residues. The germline gives CDR1 DFQATT, CDR2 SNEGSKA (reference sequence). In DNA form, the CDR3 reads TGCAGTGCTAAGCGGGAGGGTCTTTATGAGCAGTTCTTC. Translating gives CSAKREGLYEQFF.

The chain links TRBV12-3 or TRBV12-4 to TRBJ2-3, with D possibly being TRBD1 (5 bases). CDR3 size: 13 residues. The germline V and J ends were trimmed by 6 bases and 4 bases, with 11 bases remaining between them. The CDR3, as DNA: TGTGCCAGCAGCATAGGGGCGGCAGATACGCAGTATTTT. Encoded protein: CASSIGAADTQYF.

This sequence joins TRBV28 and TRBJ2-4, with D unclear. There are 13 residues in the CDR3. Germline V gene lookup returns CDR1 MDHEN and CDR2 SYDVKM. V lost 6 bases to trimming and J lost 1 base, with 7 bases between them. The DNA of the CDR3 is TGTGCCAGCAGAGATTTCGCCAAAAACATTCAGTACTTC. Protein: CASRDFAKNIQYF.

The chain is built from TRBV7-3 and TRBJ2-2; D is unresolved. The germline V gene encodes CDR1 SGHTA and CDR2 FQGTGA. CDR3 length: 14 amino acids. The V gene lost 5 bases and the J gene lost 4 bases, with 11 bases spanning the gap. The CDR3 sequence: CASSLPSPTGELFF. The CDR3, as DNA: TGTGCCAGCAGCCTACCATCCCCCACCGGGGAGCTGTTTTTT.

The rearrangement uses TRBV10-3 and TRBJ2-5, with 8 bases matching TRBD1. The CDR3 extends over 16 amino acids. The germline V gene has CDR1 ENHRY and CDR2 SYGVKD. V trimming: 4 bases; J trimming: 0 bases; junction bases outside the gene matches: 7. CDR3 protein: CAISGTGTLYQETQYF. For the CDR3, the DNA is TGTGCCATCAGTGGGACAGGGACCCTTTACCAAGAGACCCAGTACTTC.

The V call is TRBV7-2, the J call TRBJ2-5; 9 bases map to TRBD2. The J call may be faulty, since TRBJ2-7 better matches the DNA end. The CDR3 runs 16 residues. From germline, CDR1 is SGHTA and CDR2 FQGNSA. The CDR3: CASSLAPSGTIYEQYF. The CDR3 DNA reads TGTGCCAGCAGCTTAGCTCCTAGCGGGACCATCTACGAGCAGTACTTC.

The CDR3 nucleotides read TGTGCCAGCAGCTTAAGTTTTGGGACAGCGAACACTGAAGCTTTCTTT. This gives the protein CASSLSFGTANTEAFF. V gene TRBV7-2 combines with J gene TRBJ1-1; 7 nucleotides align to TRBD1. The CDR3 loop spans 16 amino acids. V dropped 2 bases and J dropped 1; count of bases not matched to a gene: 7. Germline CDR1 is SGHTA and CDR2 is FQGNSA.

The chain recombines TRBV5-6 with TRBJ2-1; TRBD1 matches 9 bases. Germline V CDR1 and CDR2: SGHDT, YYEEEE. The J segment lost 6 bases and the V segment lost 4 bases, leaving 8 bases of the junction unmatched. The CDR3 consists of 15 residues. CDR3 protein: CASSEGTGIVNEQFF. In nucleotides, the CDR3 is TGTGCCAGCAGCGAGGGGACAGGGATAGTCAATGAGCAGTTCTTC.